This T cell receptor (beta chain) was identified in a study of blood T cell repertoires in COVID-19. Per the original data handling: Researchers report that nucleated cell counts were estimated from reference gene primer amplification. The method was immunoSEQ multiplex PCR; TCRdb's version includes in-frame clones alone and lacks a portion of them. V and J calls and clone size are given by that table; D and trimming were obtained from the DNA. Found here are 200,000 to 300,000 clones, around four fifths of them singletons; the top ten hold around 4.7%. The CDR3 runs to 13 residues. V lost 4 bases to trimming and J lost 1 base, with 6 bases between them. The germline V gene has CDR1 SGHNT and CDR2 YENEEA.

Material for sequencing was peripheral blood. The TCR sequence derives from a woman aged 70-85 years with acute or convalescent COVID-19. The rearrangement links TRBV11-3 to TRBJ2-3; maybe TRBD1 (6 bases). The CDR3 DNA reads TGTGCCAGCAGCTGGACAGGCACAGATACGCAGTATTTT. It encodes CASSWTGTDTQYF.